This T cell receptor (beta chain) was recorded in a study of regulatory T cells in long-lasting Graves disease. Study observations and caveats: There was favoring of TRBV28, TRBJ1-2 and TRBJ2-5 in persistent disease. New patients shared around 980 public clonotypes, and persistent patients shared more, with a few thousand.

Assembly of TCR beta libraries relied on iRepertoire HTBI primers together with Arm-PCR of CDR3 regions. TCRdb reprocessed the multiplex PCR reads with MiXCR, giving one entry per CDR3 protein. Among more than 350,000 distinct CDR3 sequences listed, about 15% were seen once. In the case of this clonotype: Its specificity is unknown.

Time point of the sample: newly diagnosed GD, antithyroid drugs for less than 3 months. RNA extracted from PBMCs served as the sequencing template. The ends lost 2 bases at V and 7 bases at J; junction bases unmatched: 4. This CDR3 contains 13 residues. These data are also associated with another study on T cells in Graves' hyperthyroidism and ophthalmopathy.

This specimen consisted of peripheral blood mononuclear cells (PBMCs), obtained at new diagnosis, from a patient treated with antithyroid drugs. The chain has TRBV12-3 or TRBV12-4 and TRBJ1-1, with 7 bases matching TRBD1. This TCR was recovered from a woman in her thirties with Graves disease. CDR3 sequence reads: CASSLKGASEAFF. Written as DNA, the CDR3 is TGTGCCAGCAGTTTAAAGGGGGCTAGTGAAGCTTTCTTT.